This T cell receptor beta chain was captured by sequencing in a study of blood T cells in healthy people across ages. The J segment lost 8 bases and the V segment lost 2 bases, leaving 5 bases of the junction unmatched. CDR3 length equals 15 residues. Germline loops: CDR1 SNHLY, CDR2 FYNNEI. Using a J-beta primer mix together with a sample-barcoded 5' primer, a second PCR was run for about 7 to 12 cycles. TCRdb ran MiXCR on the 5' RACE reads and lists one entry per CDR3 protein. In the table there are roughly 1.4 million distinct CDR3 sequences, 59% of which are singletons. The chain has TRBV2 and TRBJ2-4; 11 bases align to TRBD2. Sequencing was carried out using blood. This clonotype was obtained from a man aged 18-30 years in good health. In DNA form, the CDR3 reads TGTGCCAGCAGTGAAATGACTAGCGGGGCGGACATTCAGTACTTC. This encodes CASSEMTSGADIQYF.